A single sample is the source of the 28 T cell receptor beta chains below, sequenced in a study of beta chain features in type 1 diabetes. Study-wide findings and caveats: Among all four CD4+ subsets, Type 1 diabetes patients had TCRB CDR3s that were moderately but significantly shorter.

The antigens these receptors bind are not known. Sequenced material consisted of expressed TCRB transcripts (all of the isolated RNA was reverse transcribed). Measured with immunoSEQ multiplex PCR; TCRdb has only the in-frame clones, and not every one. The table has approximately 240,000 clones, 16% seen once. The specimen sequenced was naive CD4+ T cells from blood. These receptors were collected from a man under 40 with type 1 diabetes.

This chain joins TRBV29-1 and TRBJ1-5, with a tentative D call TRBD1 (5 bases). V lost 6 bases and J lost 1, with 10 bases in between. The CDR3 length is 13 residues. From germline, CDR1 is SQVTM and CDR2 ANQGSEA. The CDR3 DNA follows: TGCAGCGTCATGGACACCAGCAATCAGCCCCAGCATTTT. This codes for CSVMDTSNQPQHF.

This chain links TRBV5-1 with TRBJ2-2, with 7 bases aligning to TRBD1. CDR3 length: 16 amino acids. Germline CDR1 is SGHRS and CDR2 is YFSETQ. V lost 0 bases, J lost 2 bases, and 4 bases stayed unmatched. The CDR3 spells CASSLVTGSNTGELFF. CDR3 coding DNA: TGCGCCAGCAGCTTGGTGACAGGGTCCAACACCGGGGAGCTGTTTTTT.

Only a few counts were recorded for this clone. The V gene is TRBV10-3, the J gene TRBJ2-1, with 8 nucleotides matching TRBD1. Germline values: CDR1 ENHRY, CDR2 SYGVKD. The CDR3 totals 13 residues. Losses at the gene ends were 5 bases for V and 5 bases for J; bases not matched to a gene: 2. CDR3 DNA: TGTGCCATCAGTATACAGGGGGACAATGAGCAGTTCTTC. This translates into CAISIQGDNEQFF.

This clone occurred a few times. In DNA form, the CDR3 reads TGTGCCAGCTCACGCGGGACAGGGGATATGAATGAGCAGTTCTTC. This encodes CASSRGTGDMNEQFF. The V and J genes are TRBV18 and TRBJ2-1; 10 bases align to TRBD1. This CDR3 contains 15 residues. Germline lookup yields CDR1 KGHSH and CDR2 LQKENI. V lost 4 bases and J lost 7; bases outside the gene matches: 7. Full variable domain (remainder filled in from reference TRBV18 and TRBJ2-1): NAGVMQNPRHLVRRRGQEARLRCSPMKGHSHVYWYRQLPEEGLKFMVYLQKENIIDESGMPKERFSAEFPKEGPSILRIQQVVRGDSAAYFCASSRGTGDMNEQFFGPGTRLTVL.

In this sample, this clone turned up a few times. This chain links TRBV15 with TRBJ2-4; the match to TRBD1 covers 11 bases. In germline, CDR1 is LNHNV, CDR2 YYDKDF (reference sequence). The length of the CDR3 is 18 residues. The junction had 5 bases not matched to a gene; V was cut back by 0 bases and J by 1 base. This CDR3 is CATSRDHGTGGAKNIQYF. The DNA of the CDR3 is TGTGCCACCAGCAGAGATCATGGGACAGGGGGTGCCAAAAACATTCAGTACTTC.

The chain joins TRBV5-1 to TRBJ2-7; 7 bases are shared with TRBD1. V dropped 0 bases and J dropped 3; count of bases not matched to a gene: 6. Per germline, CDR1 SGHRS and CDR2 YFSETQ. There are 15 residues in the CDR3. CDR3 amino acids: CASSLARQGIYEQYF. As DNA, the CDR3 is TGCGCCAGCAGCTTGGCGCGACAGGGAATCTACGAGCAGTACTTC.

The chain carries TRBV7-2 and TRBJ2-7; D remains unclear. The CDR3 consists of 15 residues. The germline V and J ends were trimmed by 1 base and 2 bases, with 12 bases remaining between them. Germline CDR1 and CDR2: SGHTA and FQGNSA. CDR3 sequence (DNA): TGTGCCAGCAGCTTAGGTAGTACCACTCCCTACGAGCAGTACTTC. This codes for CASSLGSTTPYEQYF.

The CDR3 bases are TGTGCCTGGGGACTTCACAGCACAGATACGCAGTATTTT. As protein: CAWGLHSTDTQYF. The chain recombines TRBV30 with TRBJ2-3; D is perhaps TRBD2 (5 bases). The CDR3 loop spans 13 amino acids. The germline V and J ends were trimmed by 5 bases and 0 bases, with 9 bases remaining between them. CDR1 and CDR2 (germline): GTSNPN, SVGIG (reference sequence).

V is TRBV29-1 and J is TRBJ1-2; 10 bases align to TRBD1. Germline V gene data show CDR1 as SQVTM and CDR2 as ANQGSEA. Trimming at V came to 7 bases and at J to 6 bases, leaving 8 bases not matched to a gene. The CDR3 totals 13 residues. The CDR3 coding sequence is TGCAGCGCGACTCGACAGGGGGCTGATGGCTACACCTTC. Translated, it gives CSATRQGADGYTF. The variable domain in full, with the rest retrieved from reference TRBV29-1 and TRBJ1-2, is SAVISQKPSRDICQRGTSLTIQCQVDSQVTMMFWYRQQPGQSLTLIATANQGSEATYESGFVIDKFPISRPNLTFSTLTVSNMSPEDSSIYLCSATRQGADGYTFGSGTRLTVV.

The chain joins TRBV6-1 to TRBJ1-2, with D unclear. The CDR3 has 14 residues. Looked up from germline, CDR1 is MNHNS and CDR2 is SASEGT. The V end was cut by 6 bases, the J end by 3 bases, with 14 bases between. The CDR3 loop is CASSEGKADYGYTF. The CDR3 coding sequence is TGTGCCAGCAGCGAGGGAAAAGCGGACTATGGCTACACCTTC.

The CDR3 DNA sequence: TGTGCCAGCACCCGGGGGCAGGACCTCTACGAGCAGTACTTC. Translating it yields CASTRGQDLYEQYF. V is TRBV7-9 and J is TRBJ2-7; D possibly uses TRBD1 or TRBD2 (6 bases each). CDR1 is SEHNR, CDR2 FQNEAQ, per germline (reference sequence). The CDR3 is 14 amino acids. V shed 7 bases and J shed 3 bases, with 16 bases lying between them. Based on the CDR3 plus reference TRBV7-9 and TRBJ2-7, the full variable domain is DTGVSQNPRHKITKRGQNVTFRCDPISEHNRLYWYRQTLGQGPEFLTYFQNEAQLEKSRLLSDRFSAERPKGSFSTLEIQRTEQGDSAMYLCASTRGQDLYEQYFGPGTRLTVT.

This chain uses TRBV5-1 with TRBJ1-2; D not certain. CDR3 size: 15 residues. The V and J ends lost 4 bases and 1 base respectively, with 14 bases between them. The germline gives CDR1 SGHRS, CDR2 YFSETQ. CDR3 loop: CASSPGLVGNYGYTF. As DNA, the CDR3 is TGCGCCAGCAGCCCTGGCCTGGTCGGTAACTATGGCTACACCTTC.

J is TRBJ2-7 and V is TRBV19; D is perhaps TRBD1 (6 bases). This CDR3 is built from 15 residues. Germline V lookup: CDR1 LNHDA, CDR2 SQIVND (reference sequence). V was pared by 4 bases and J by 3 bases, with 16 bases between. The CDR3 coding sequence is TGTGCCAGTAGTACCGCACAGGGTTTTAGCTACGAGCAGTACTTC. Amino acid sequence: CASSTAQGFSYEQYF.

The rearrangement joins TRBV10-3 to TRBJ1-2; 9 bases fit TRBD1. The CDR3 is 11 residues long. The J segment lost 7 bases and the V segment lost 6 bases, leaving 0 bases of the junction unmatched. Germline V lookup: CDR1 ENHRY, CDR2 SYGVKD. For the CDR3, the DNA is TGTGCCATCAGACAGGGGGCTGGCTACACCTTC. Translation gives CAIRQGAGYTF.

The chain uses TRBV7-9 and TRBJ2-1; 14 bases line up with TRBD2. Unmatched junction bases numbered 5, after V lost 3 bases and J lost 4 bases. CDR3 length equals 17 residues. Germline V gene lookup returns CDR1 SEHNR and CDR2 FQNEAQ (reference sequence). CDR3 amino acids: CASSFTGTSGRYNEQFF. CDR3 nucleotides: TGTGCCAGCAGCTTCACCGGGACTAGCGGGAGATACAATGAGCAGTTCTTC.

This chain joins TRBV27 and TRBJ2-5; 9 nucleotides agree with TRBD2. The V segment lost 2 bases and the J segment 5 bases; nucleotides outside the gene matches: 9. Germline CDR1 is MNHEY and CDR2 is SMNVEV (reference sequence). There are 16 residues in the CDR3. The CDR3 region has the DNA TGTGCCAGCAGTTTAGGGGCGGCGGGAGGGCCGGAGACCCAGTACTTC. Its translation: CASSLGAAGGPETQYF.

J is TRBJ2-3 and V is TRBV4-1, with 9 bases identical to TRBD1. The V and J ends lost 0 bases and 4 bases, in that order; junction bases with no gene match: 5. The CDR3 extends over 16 amino acids. Germline CDR1 reads MGHRA; CDR2 reads YSYEKL. The CDR3 loop reads CASSQDGRTGADTQYF. The DNA of the CDR3 is TGCGCCAGCAGCCAAGATGGAAGGACAGGGGCAGATACGCAGTATTTT.

Turning to this clone: The junction departs from germline at one end; a sequencing error may be responsible. The V and J genes are TRBV10-3 and TRBJ2-7; TRBD2 is a possible D gene (5 bases). Germline CDR1 is ENHRY and CDR2 is SYGVKD. The CDR3 sequence is 14 residues long. The chain's CDR3 is CAFSDNNGGYEQYF. The DNA of the CDR3 is TGTGCCTTCAGTGACAATAACGGAGGCTACGAGCAGTACTTC.

This chain joins TRBV7-9 and TRBJ1-1; D may be TRBD1 (5 bases). The germline V and J ends were trimmed by 1 base and 5 bases, with 14 bases remaining between them. CDR3 length: 15 residues. Per germline, CDR1 SEHNR and CDR2 FQNEAQ (reference sequence). The CDR3 DNA reads TGTGCCAGCAGCTTAGGAGTCAGGGAAGGGACTGAAGCTTTCTTT. Residues: CASSLGVREGTEAFF. The full variable domain, in which reference TRBV7-9 and TRBJ1-1 provide the parts outside the CDR3, is DTGVSQNPRHKITKRGQNVTFRCDPISEHNRLYWYRQTLGQGPEFLTYFQNEAQLEKSRLLSDRFSAERPKGSFSTLEIQRTEQGDSAMYLCASSLGVREGTEAFFGQGTRLTVV.

There are a few counts of this clone. V gene TRBV7-9 combines with J gene TRBJ2-5, with D uncertain. The V gene's germline CDR1 is SEHNR and CDR2 FQNEAQ (reference sequence). V gave up 5 bases and J gave up 5 bases, with 15 bases separating them. This CDR3 is 14 amino acids long. In DNA, the CDR3 is TGTGCCAGCAGCCTAGACGTGGGTTATGAGACCCAGTACTTC. This sequence encodes CASSLDVGYETQYF.

The gene calls are TRBV7-9 and TRBJ2-4; a weak D match, TRBD2 (6 bases). Germline V gene data show CDR1 as SEHNR and CDR2 as FQNEAQ (reference sequence). The length of the CDR3 is 14 residues. V gave up 5 bases and J gave up 2 bases, with 10 bases separating them. The CDR3 spells CASSRGTSKNIQYF. CDR3 in DNA: TGTGCCAGCAGCCGGGGGACGTCCAAAAACATTCAGTACTTC.

This clone was observed a few times. The rearrangement uses TRBV28 and TRBJ2-7; no firm D call. Germline values: CDR1 MDHEN, CDR2 SYDVKM. V lost 1 base, J lost 0 bases, and 1 base lay in between. The CDR3 length is 12 residues. The CDR3 DNA reads as TGTGCCAGCAGTTTATACTCCTACGAGCAGTACTTC. This gives the protein CASSLYSYEQYF.

The chain links TRBV6-1 to TRBJ2-1; no reliable D call. The CDR3 has 12 residues. CDR1 is MNHNS and CDR2 is SASEGT in the germline V gene. The V end was cut by 6 bases, the J end by 9 bases, with 12 bases between. The CDR3 protein is CASRTSSGEQFF. In DNA, the CDR3 is TGTGCCAGCAGGACGAGTTCCGGTGAGCAGTTCTTC.

V and J are TRBV9 and TRBJ1-1; D not certain. Germline values: CDR1 SGDLS, CDR2 YYNGEE. V dropped 5 bases and J dropped 5 bases, with 19 bases sitting between them. The CDR3 extends over 15 amino acids. The CDR3 sequence: CASSVNDGRGTEAFF. CDR3 coding DNA: TGTGCCAGCAGTGTTAACGACGGTCGCGGGACTGAAGCTTTCTTT. The full variable domain, completed using reference TRBV9 and TRBJ1-1, is DSGVTQTPKHLITATGQRVTLRCSPRSGDLSVYWYQQSLDQGLQFLIQYYNGEERAKGNILERFSAQQFPDLHSELNLSSLELGDSALYFCASSVNDGRGTEAFFGQGTRLTVV.

Only a few counts were recorded for this clone. The chain couples TRBV9 to TRBJ2-3; 11 bases fit TRBD2. Trimming removed 4 bases from V and 4 bases from J; junction bases left unmatched: 5. The CDR3 is 15 residues long. From germline, CDR1 is SGDLS and CDR2 YYNGEE. The CDR3 region has the DNA TGTGCCAGCAGCTTGACTAGCGGGACTGCAGATACGCAGTATTTT. Its protein product is CASSLTSGTADTQYF.

This clone was found a few times. The rearrangement links TRBV29-1 to TRBJ2-7; D uncertain. This CDR3 contains 12 residues. Germline CDR1 and CDR2: SQVTM and ANQGSEA. V was cut by 1 base and J by 6 bases, with 10 bases left in between. The DNA for the CDR3 is TGCAGCGTTGAAGGGTCGAGCGTCGAGCAGTACTTC. Translating gives CSVEGSSVEQYF.

The chain has TRBV28 and TRBJ2-7, with TRBD1 identical over 9 bases. The CDR3 has 15 residues. CDR1 and CDR2 from the germline V gene are MDHEN and SYDVKM. After removal of 5 bases from V and 5 bases from J, the junction contained 10 bases not matched to a gene. CDR3 protein: CASSPELRDRDEQYF. The CDR3 DNA follows: TGTGCCAGCAGTCCAGAACTCCGGGACAGGGACGAGCAGTACTTC.

V and J are TRBV5-1 and TRBJ2-7, with D possibly being TRBD1 (5 bases). Germline V CDR1 and CDR2: SGHRS, YFSETQ. Deletions cut 0 bases from V and 2 bases from J, with 9 bases between. The CDR3 is made up of 14 amino acids. The CDR3 sequence: CASSLASDTYEQYF. The DNA of the CDR3 is TGCGCCAGCAGCTTGGCCTCGGACACCTACGAGCAGTACTTC.